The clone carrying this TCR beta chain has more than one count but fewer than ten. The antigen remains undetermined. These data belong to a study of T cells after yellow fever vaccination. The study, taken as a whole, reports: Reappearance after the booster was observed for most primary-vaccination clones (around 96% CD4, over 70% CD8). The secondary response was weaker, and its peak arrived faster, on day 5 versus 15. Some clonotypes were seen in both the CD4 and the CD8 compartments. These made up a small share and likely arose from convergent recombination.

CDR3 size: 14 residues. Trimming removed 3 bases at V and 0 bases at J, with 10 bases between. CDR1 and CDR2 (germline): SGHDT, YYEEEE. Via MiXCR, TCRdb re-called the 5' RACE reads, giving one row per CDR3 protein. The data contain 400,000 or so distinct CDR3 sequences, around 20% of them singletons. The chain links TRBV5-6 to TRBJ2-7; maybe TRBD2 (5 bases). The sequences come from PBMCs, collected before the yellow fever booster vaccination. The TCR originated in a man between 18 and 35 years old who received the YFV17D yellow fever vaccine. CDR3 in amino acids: CASSYTGISYEQYF. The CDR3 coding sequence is TGTGCCAGCAGCTACACGGGGATCTCCTACGAGCAGTACTTC.